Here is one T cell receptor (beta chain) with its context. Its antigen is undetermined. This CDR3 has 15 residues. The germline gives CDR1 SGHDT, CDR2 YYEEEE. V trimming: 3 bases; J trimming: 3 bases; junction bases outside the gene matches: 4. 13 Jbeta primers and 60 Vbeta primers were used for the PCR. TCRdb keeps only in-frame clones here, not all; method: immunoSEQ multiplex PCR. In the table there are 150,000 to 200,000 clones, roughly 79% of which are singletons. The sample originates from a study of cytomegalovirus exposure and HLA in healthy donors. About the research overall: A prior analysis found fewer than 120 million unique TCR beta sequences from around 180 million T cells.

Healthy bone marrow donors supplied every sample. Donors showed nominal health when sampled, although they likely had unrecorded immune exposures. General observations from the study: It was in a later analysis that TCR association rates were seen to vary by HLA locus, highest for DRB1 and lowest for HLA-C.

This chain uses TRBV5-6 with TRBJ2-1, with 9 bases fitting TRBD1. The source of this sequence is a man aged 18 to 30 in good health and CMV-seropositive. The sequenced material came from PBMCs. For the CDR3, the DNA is TGTGCCAGCAGCTCCGGGACAGGGCTCTACAATGAGCAGTTCTTC. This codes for CASSSGTGLYNEQFF. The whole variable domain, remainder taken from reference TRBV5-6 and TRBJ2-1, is DAGVTQSPTHLIKTRGQQVTLRCSPKSGHDTVSWYQQALGQGPQFIFQYYEEEERQRGNFPDRFSGHQFPNYSSELNVNALLLGDSALYLCASSSGTGLYNEQFFGPGTRLTVL.